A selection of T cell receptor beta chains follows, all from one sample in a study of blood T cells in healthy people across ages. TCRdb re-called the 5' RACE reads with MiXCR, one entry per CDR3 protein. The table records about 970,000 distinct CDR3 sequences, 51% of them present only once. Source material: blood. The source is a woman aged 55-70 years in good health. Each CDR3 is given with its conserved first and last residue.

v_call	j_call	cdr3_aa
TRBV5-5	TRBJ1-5	CASSLTDRANQPQHF
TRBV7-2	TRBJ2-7	CASSSPNTSGRYF
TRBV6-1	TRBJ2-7	CASIRGRSSYEQYF
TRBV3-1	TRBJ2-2	CASSQDIIAGDTGELFF
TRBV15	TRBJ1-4	CATTSTGRGKLFF
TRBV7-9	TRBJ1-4	CASSYGLGGRTNEKLFF
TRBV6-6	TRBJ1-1	CASSYLPGNTEAFF
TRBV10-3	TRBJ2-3	CAISESIWTGTTDTQYF
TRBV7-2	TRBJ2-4	CASSLVPIGGANIQYF
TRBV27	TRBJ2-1	CASSRVGFGGPDEQFF
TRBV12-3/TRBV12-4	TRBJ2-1	CASSPLTSGIGGEQFF
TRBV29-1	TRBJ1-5	CSLNTDRGGQPQHF
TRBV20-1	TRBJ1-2	CSARNSGYGYTF
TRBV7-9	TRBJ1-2	CASSVGTGRRGYTF
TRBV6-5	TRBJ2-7	CASGTPGTYEQYF
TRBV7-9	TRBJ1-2	CASSPEGAQHYGYTF
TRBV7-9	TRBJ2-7	CASSLGHFYEQYF
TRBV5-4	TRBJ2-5	CASSRSLAGDDETQYF
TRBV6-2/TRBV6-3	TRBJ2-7	CASSKPSPPNPYEQYF
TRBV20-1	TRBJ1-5	CSAREWGGGNQPQHF
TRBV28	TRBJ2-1	CASSQIAGGHNEQFF
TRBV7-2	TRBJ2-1	CASSLSETSSYNEQFF
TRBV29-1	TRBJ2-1	CSVDDYYNEQFF